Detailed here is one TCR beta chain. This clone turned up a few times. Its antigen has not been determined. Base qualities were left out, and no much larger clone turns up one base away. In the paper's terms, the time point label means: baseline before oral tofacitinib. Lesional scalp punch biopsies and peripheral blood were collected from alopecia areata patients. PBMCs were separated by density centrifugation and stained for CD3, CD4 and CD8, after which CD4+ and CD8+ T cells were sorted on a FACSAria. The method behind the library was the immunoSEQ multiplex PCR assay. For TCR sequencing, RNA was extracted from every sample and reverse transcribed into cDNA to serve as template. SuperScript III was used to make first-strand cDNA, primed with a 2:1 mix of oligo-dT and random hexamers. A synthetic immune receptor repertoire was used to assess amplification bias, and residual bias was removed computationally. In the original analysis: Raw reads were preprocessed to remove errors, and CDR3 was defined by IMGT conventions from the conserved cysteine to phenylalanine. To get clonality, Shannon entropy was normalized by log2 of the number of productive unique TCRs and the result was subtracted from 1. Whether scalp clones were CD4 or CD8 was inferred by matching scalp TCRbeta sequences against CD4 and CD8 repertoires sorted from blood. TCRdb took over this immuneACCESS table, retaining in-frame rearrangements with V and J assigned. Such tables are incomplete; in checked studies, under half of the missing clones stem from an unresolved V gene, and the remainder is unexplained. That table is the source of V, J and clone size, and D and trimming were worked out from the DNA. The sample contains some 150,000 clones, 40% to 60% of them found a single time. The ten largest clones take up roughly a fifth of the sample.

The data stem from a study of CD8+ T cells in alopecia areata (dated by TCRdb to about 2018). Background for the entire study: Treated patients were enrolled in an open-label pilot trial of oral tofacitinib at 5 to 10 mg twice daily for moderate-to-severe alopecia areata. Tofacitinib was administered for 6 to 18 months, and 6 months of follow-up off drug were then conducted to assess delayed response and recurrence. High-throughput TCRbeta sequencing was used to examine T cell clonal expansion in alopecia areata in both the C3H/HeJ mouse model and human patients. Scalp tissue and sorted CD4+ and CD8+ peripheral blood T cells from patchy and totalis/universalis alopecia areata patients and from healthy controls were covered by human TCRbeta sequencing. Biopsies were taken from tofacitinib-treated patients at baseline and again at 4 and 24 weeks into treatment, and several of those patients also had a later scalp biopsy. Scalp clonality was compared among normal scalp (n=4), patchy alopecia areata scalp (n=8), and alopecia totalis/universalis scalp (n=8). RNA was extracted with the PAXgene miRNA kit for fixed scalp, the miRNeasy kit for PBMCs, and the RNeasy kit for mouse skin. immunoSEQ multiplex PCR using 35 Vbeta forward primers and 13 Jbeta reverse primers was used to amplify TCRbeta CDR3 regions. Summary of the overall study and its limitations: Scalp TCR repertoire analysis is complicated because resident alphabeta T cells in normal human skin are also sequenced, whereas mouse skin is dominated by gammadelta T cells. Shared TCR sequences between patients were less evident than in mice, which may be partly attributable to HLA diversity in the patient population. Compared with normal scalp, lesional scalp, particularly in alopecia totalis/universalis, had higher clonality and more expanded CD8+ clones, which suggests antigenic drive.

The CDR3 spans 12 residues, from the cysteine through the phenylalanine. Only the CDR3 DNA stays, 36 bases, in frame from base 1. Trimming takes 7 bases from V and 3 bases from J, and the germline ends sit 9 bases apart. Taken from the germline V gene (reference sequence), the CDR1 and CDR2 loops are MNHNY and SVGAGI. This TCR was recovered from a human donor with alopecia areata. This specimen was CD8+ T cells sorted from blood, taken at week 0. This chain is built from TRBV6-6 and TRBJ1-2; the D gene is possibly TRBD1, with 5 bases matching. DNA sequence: TGTGCCAGCACGGCGGGGGACTATGGCTACACCTTC. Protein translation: CASTAGDYGYTF.